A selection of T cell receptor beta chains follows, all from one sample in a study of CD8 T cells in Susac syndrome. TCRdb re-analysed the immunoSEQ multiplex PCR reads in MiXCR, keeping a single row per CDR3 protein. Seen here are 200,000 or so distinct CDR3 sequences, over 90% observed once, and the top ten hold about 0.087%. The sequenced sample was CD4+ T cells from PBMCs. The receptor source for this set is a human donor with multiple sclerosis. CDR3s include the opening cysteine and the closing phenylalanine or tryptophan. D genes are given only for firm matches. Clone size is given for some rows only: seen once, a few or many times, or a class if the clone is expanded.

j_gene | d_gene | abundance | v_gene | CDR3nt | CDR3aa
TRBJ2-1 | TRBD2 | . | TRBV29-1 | TGCAGCGGCTCCGGGACTAGCGGTTTGGCTGGGGGGCAGTTCTTC | CSGSGTSGLAGGQFF
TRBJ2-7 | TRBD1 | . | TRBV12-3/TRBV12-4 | TGTGCCAGCAGTTGGGGGACAGGGTACTACGAGCAGTACTTC | CASSWGTGYYEQYF
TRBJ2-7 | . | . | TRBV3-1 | TGTGCCAGCAGCCAAGACCCTTCAGCTTACGAGCAGTACTTC | CASSQDPSAYEQYF
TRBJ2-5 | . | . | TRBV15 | TGTGCCACCAGCAGAGACGGACAACTCCAAGAGACCCAGTACTTC | CATSRDGQLQETQYF
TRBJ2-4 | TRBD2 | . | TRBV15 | TGTGCCACCAGCCTCCGGCCGGGACTAGATTCGGCCAAAAACATTCAGTACTTC | CATSLRPGLDSAKNIQYF
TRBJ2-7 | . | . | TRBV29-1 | TGCAGCGTTGACGGCCCGGGGGGCTCCTACGAGCAATACTTC | CSVDGPGGSYEQYF
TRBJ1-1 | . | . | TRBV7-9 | TGTGCCAGCACCCCATGGGGGGCGAACACTGAAGCTTTCTTT | CASTPWGANTEAFF
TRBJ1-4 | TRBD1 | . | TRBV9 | TGTGCCAGCAGCGTCAGGGGGCGGAATGAAAAACTGTTTTTT | CASSVRGRNEKLFF
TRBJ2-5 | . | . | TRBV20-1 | TGCAGTGCTAGCGCAGTTGAGACCCAGTACTTC | CSASAVETQYF
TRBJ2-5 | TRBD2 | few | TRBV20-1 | TGCAGTGCTAGTTTAGCGGGACGGGAGACCCAGTACTTC | CSASLAGRETQYF
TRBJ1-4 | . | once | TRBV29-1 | TGCAGCGTTGAAGAAAGGGGGGCCGAAAAACTGTTTTTT | CSVEERGAEKLFF
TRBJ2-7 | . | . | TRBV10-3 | TGTGCCATCGACCCCAGGGGCGAGGACGAGCAGTACTTC | CAIDPRGEDEQYF
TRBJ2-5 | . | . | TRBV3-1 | TGTGCCAGCAGCCTAACGACCGGGGGCGAGACCCAGTACTTC | CASSLTTGGETQYF
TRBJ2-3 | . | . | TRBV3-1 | TGTGCCAGCAGCATTAGCGGTTCTACGGGTACGCAGTATTTT | CASSISGSTGTQYF
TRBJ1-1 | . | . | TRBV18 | TGTGCCAGCTCCTATCAGGGGCACACTGAAGCTTTCTTT | CASSYQGHTEAFF